The sequence of this T cell receptor beta chain was determined in a study of blood T cells in healthy people across ages. The study's findings and limits: Naive CD4+ cells and diversity were both higher in long-lived donors than in aged donors. Calculation of diversity from one million T cells yielded estimates considered to be underestimates.

This clonotype showed up just a few times. Its specificity is unknown. Then a second PCR, running about 6 to 12 cycles, was carried out with a sample-barcoded 5' primer and a J-beta primer mix. Each CDR3 protein gets one entry after TCRdb re-called the 5' RACE reads with MiXCR. The data hold hundreds of thousands of distinct CDR3 sequences, with 45% to 50% observed a single time. In germline, CDR1 is KGHSH, CDR2 LQKENI. With 2 bases removed from V and 7 bases from J, the gap between germline ends came to 12 bases. The CDR3 sequence is 13 residues long. Sequenced material: blood. The sequence came from a woman aged 55-69 years in good health. The V call is TRBV18, the J call TRBJ2-7; D may be TRBD2 (5 bases). CDR3 coding DNA: TGTGCCAGCTCACCATATAACTCGGGGGAGCAGTACTTC. Translating gives CASSPYNSGEQYF.